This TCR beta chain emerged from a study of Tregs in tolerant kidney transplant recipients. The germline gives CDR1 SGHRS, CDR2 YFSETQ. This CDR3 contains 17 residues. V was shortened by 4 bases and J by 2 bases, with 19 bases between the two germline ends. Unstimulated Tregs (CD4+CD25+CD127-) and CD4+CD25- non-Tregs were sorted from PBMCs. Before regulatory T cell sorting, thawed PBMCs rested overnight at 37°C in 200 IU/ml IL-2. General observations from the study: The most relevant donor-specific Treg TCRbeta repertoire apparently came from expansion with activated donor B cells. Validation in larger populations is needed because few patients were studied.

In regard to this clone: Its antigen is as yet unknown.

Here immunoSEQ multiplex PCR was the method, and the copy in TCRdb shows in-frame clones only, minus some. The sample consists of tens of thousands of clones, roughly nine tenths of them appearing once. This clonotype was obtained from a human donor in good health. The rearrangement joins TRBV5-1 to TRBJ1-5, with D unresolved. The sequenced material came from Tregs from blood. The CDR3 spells CASSLTPRTHGNQPQHF. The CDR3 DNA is TGCGCCAGCAGCCTGACCCCGAGGACCCATGGCAATCAGCCCCAGCATTTT. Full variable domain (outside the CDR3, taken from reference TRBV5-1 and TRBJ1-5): KAGVTQTPRYLIKTRGQQVTLSCSPISGHRSVSWYQQTPGQGLQFLFEYFSETQRNKGNFPGRFSGRQFSNSRSEMNVSTLELGDSALYLCASSLTPRTHGNQPQHFGDGTRLSIL.